The present entry profiles one T cell receptor beta chain with its context. Its specificity is not known. TCRdb recomputed calls from the reads with MiXCR, one row per CDR3 protein. The sample contains about 830,000 distinct CDR3 sequences, 30% to 35% of which appear only once. This record comes from a study of T cell repertoires in cytomegalovirus infection. Overall study: CMV epitopes, recently identified HLA-C-restricted and well-studied HLA-B-restricted, were used. Through public TCR beta signatures, both CMV infection and matching HLA type were indicated.

General study points: Dominant in the ex vivo response were TCR beta clonotypes restricted by HLA-C and specific for CMV.

Trimming took off 0 bases at V and 4 bases at J, with 9 bases between the two ends. This CDR3 has 13 residues. Germline lookup yields CDR1 DFQATT and CDR2 SNEGSKA (reference sequence). This sample comprised cultured CD8+ T cells from PBMCs, obtained from culture after CMV antigen stimulation. The J gene is TRBJ1-2, the V gene TRBV20-1; D unclear. This TCR came from a human donor in good health (CMV status not recorded). Some clones in this sample may be carry-over from other donors' samples. CDR3 loop: CSARDWNVYGYTF. CDR3 sequence (DNA): TGCAGTGCTAGAGACTGGAATGTCTATGGCTACACCTTC.